The entry below describes one T cell receptor (beta chain). The data were taken from a study of blood T cell repertoires in COVID-19. Study-wide background: Spain, Italy and the United States supplied samples that represented acute and convalescent COVID-19. PBMCs, B-cell-depleted T cells, or T cells were the source of the cDNA or gDNA that made up the material.

Trimming left V 9 bases short and J 5 bases short, with 16 bases between. The germline V gene has CDR1 SGHTA and CDR2 FQGNSA. This CDR3 region has 13 residues. Generated by immunoSEQ multiplex PCR, the TCRdb table keeps only in-frame clones and is missing some. The table has a few hundred thousand clones, roughly 89% seen once; the top ten hold approximately 10%. The source material was PBMCs or T cells enriched from blood (not recorded which). The chain joins TRBV7-2 to TRBJ1-2; D ambiguous. The origin of this receptor is a woman aged 45-65 years who had recovered from COVID-19. CDR3 sequence: CASPAPLEYGYTF. The CDR3 DNA follows: TGTGCCAGTCCCGCCCCCCTCGAGTATGGCTACACCTTC.